This TCR beta chain was documented in a study of PD-1 blockade in classical Hodgkin lymphoma. Libraries were prepared by immunoSEQ multiplex PCR; TCRdb keeps only in-frame clonotypes and omits some of them. There are 27,000 or so clones in the sample; approximately 85% occur only once, and approximately 2.6% lies in the top ten. The sample's time point: cycle 4 day 1 (C4D1), after around six weeks of nivolumab. Autologous stem cell transplantation was followed by relapse in every patient, and brentuximab vedotin exposure varied. Magnetic depletion of unwanted cells isolated CD4+ T cells from thawed PBMCs. The sample here was CD4+ T cells from blood, taken before the fourth cycle of nivolumab. This sequence was found in a human donor with classical Hodgkin lymphoma.

This CDR3 is CASSPGRGGREQYF. The CDR3 DNA reads TGTGCCAGCAGCCCCGGACGAGGGGGGCGCGAGCAGTACTTC. The V and J genes are TRBV7-2 and TRBJ2-7, with D possibly being TRBD1 or TRBD2 (6 bases each). Trimming pared 5 bases from V and 6 bases from J, leaving 17 bases between. Germline CDR1 reads SGHTA; CDR2 reads FQGNSA. The CDR3 is 14 residues long.